Sequencing of this T cell receptor beta chain was carried out in a study of glioma-infiltrating T cells after dendritic cell vaccination. V trimming: 4 bases; J trimming: 8 bases; junction bases outside the gene matches: 8. Germline values: CDR1 LNHDA, CDR2 SQIVND (reference sequence). The CDR3 has 14 residues. TCRB CDR3 was amplified from 2 ug genomic DNA or less. Generated by immunoSEQ multiplex PCR, the TCRdb table keeps only in-frame clones and is missing some. The table records fewer than 110,000 clones, roughly four fifths of them present only once. PBMC sampling occurred before vaccination, two weeks after the third dose, and at progression.

The chain recombines TRBV19 with TRBJ1-2; 9 bases are a match to TRBD1. The receptor was derived from a human donor with glioblastoma. The sequencing used blood, collected before dendritic cell vaccination. The CDR3 is CASSRDRVLEGYTF. In DNA form, the CDR3 reads TGTGCCAGTAGTAGGGACAGGGTTCTGGAAGGCTACACCTTC.